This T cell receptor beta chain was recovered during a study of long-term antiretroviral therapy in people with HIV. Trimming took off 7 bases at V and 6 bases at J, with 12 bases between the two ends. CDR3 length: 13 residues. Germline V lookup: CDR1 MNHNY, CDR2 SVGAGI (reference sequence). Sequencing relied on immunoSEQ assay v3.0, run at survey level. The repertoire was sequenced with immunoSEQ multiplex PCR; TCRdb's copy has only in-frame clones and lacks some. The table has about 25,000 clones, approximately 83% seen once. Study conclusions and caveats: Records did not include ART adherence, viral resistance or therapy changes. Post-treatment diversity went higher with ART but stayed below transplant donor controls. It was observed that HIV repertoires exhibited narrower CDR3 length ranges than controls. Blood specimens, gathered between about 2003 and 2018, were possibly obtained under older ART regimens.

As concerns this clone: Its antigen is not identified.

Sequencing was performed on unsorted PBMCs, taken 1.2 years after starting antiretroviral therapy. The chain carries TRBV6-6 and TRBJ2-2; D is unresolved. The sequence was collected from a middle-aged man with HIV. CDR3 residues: CASNLNLAGELFF. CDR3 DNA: TGTGCCAGCAACCTGAACTTGGCCGGGGAGCTGTTTTTT.